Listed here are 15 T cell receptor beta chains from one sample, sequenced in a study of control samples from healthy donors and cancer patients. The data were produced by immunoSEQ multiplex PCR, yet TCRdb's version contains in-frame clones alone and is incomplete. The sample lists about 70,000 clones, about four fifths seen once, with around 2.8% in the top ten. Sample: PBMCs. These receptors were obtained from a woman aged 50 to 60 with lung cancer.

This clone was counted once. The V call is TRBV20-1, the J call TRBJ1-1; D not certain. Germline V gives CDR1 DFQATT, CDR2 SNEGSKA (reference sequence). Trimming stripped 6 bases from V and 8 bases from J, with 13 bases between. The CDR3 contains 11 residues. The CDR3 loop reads CSAPGPSEAFF. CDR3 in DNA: TGCAGTGCCCCGGGCCCGTCAGAAGCTTTCTTT.

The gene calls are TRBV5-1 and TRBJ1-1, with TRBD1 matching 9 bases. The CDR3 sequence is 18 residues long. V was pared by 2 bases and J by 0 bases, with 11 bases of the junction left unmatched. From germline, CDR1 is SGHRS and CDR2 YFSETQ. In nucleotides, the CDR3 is TGCGCCAGCAGCTTAATTCCGGGACAGGGTAATATGAACACTGAAGCTTTCTTT. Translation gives CASSLIPGQGNMNTEAFF.

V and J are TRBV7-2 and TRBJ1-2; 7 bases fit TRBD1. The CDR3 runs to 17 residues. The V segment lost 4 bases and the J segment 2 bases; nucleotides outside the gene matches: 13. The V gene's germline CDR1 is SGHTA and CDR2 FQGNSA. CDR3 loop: CASSSASSGTANYGYTF. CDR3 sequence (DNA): TGTGCCAGCAGCTCCGCCTCATCCGGGACAGCCAACTATGGCTACACCTTC. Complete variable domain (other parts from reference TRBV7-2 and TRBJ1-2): GAGVSQSPSNKVTEKGKDVELRCDPISGHTALYWYRQSLGQGLEFLIYFQGNSAPDKSGLPSDRFSAERTGGSVSTLTIQRTQQEDSAVYLCASSSASSGTANYGYTFGSGTRLTVV.

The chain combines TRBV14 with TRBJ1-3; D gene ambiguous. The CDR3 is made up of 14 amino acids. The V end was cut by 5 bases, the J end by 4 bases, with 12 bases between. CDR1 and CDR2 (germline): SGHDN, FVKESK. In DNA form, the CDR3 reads TGTGCCAGCAGCGCACAGACGGGAGGAAACACCATATATTTT. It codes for CASSAQTGGNTIYF.

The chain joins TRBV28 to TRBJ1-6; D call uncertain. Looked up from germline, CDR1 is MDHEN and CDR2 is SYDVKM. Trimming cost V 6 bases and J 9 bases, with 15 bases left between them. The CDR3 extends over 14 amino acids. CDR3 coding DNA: TGTGCCAGCAGCAGGACCGGGCGCGGTTCACCCCTCCACTTT. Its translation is CASSRTGRGSPLHF.

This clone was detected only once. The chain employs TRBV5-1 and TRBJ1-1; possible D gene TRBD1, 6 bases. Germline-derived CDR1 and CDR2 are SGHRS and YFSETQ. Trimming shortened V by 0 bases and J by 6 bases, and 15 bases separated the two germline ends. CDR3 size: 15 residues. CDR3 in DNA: TGCGCCAGCAGCTTGGTTGCGGGGGCGACTTCTGAAGCTTTCTTT. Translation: CASSLVAGATSEAFF.

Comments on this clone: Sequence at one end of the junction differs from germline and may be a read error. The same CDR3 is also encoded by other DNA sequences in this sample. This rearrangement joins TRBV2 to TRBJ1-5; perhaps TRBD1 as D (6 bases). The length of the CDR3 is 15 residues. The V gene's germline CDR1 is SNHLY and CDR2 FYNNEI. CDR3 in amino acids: CASRRTALSNQPQHF. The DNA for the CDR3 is TGTGCTAGCAGAAGGACAGCTCTTAGCAATCAGCCCCAGCATTTT. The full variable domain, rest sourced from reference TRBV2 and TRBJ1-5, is EPEVTQTPSHQVTQMGQEVILRCVPISNHLYFYWYRQILGQKVEFLVSFYNNEISEKSEIFDDQFSVERPDGSNFTLKIRSTKLEDSAMYFCASRRTALSNQPQHFGDGTRLSIL.

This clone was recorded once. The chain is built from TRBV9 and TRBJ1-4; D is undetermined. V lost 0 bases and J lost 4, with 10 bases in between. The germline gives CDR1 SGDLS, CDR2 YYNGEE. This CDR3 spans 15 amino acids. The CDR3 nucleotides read TGTGCCAGCAGCGTAGTAGAGCAGTTTAATGAAAAACTGTTTTTT. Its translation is CASSVVEQFNEKLFF.

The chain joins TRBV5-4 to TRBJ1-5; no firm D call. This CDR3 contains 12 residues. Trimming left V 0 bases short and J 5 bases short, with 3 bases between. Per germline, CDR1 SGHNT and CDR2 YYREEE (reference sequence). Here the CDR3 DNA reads TGTGCCAGCAGCTTGGACGATCAGCCCCAGCATTTT. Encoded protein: CASSLDDQPQHF.

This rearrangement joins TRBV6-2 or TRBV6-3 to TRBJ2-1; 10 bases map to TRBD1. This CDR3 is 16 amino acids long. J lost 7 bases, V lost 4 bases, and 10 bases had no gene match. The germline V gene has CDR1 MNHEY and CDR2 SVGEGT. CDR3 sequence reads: CASSSLSTGGLNEQFF. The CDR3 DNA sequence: TGTGCCAGCAGTTCCCTATCGACAGGGGGCCTTAATGAGCAGTTCTTC.

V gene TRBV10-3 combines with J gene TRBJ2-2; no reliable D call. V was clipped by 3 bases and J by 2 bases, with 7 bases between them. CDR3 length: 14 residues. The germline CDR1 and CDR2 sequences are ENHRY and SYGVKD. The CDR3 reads CAISDRRNTGELFF. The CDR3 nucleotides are TGTGCCATCAGTGATCGGCGTAACACCGGGGAGCTGTTTTTT.

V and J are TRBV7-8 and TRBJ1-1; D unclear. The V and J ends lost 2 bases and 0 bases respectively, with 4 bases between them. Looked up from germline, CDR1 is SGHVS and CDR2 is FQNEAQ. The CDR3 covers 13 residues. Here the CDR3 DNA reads TGTGCCAGCAGCTTAAGGATGAACACTGAAGCTTTCTTT. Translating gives CASSLRMNTEAFF.

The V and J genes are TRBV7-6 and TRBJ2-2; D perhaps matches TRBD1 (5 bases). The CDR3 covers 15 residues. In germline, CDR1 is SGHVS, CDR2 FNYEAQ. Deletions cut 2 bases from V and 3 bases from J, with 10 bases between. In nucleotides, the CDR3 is TGTGCCAGCAGCTTAATGGGGCGAGACACCGGGGAGCTGTTTTTT. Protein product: CASSLMGRDTGELFF.

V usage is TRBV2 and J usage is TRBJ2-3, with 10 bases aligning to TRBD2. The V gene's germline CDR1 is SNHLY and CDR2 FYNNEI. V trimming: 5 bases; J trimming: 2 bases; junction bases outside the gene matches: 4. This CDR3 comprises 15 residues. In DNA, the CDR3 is TGTGCCAGCAGTAGCGGGGGGGCTTTCACAGATACGCAGTATTTT. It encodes CASSSGGAFTDTQYF.

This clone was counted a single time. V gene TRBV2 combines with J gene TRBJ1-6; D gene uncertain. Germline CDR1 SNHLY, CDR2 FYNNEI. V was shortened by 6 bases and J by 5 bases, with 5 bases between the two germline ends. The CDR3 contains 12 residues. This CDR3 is CASSLDNSPLHF. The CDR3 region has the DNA TGTGCCAGCAGCCTGGATAATTCACCCCTCCACTTT. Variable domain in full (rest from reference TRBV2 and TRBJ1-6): EPEVTQTPSHQVTQMGQEVILRCVPISNHLYFYWYRQILGQKVEFLVSFYNNEISEKSEIFDDQFSVERPDGSNFTLKIRSTKLEDSAMYFCASSLDNSPLHFGNGTRLTVT.